This passage covers 11 T cell receptor beta chains from one sample sequenced in a study of glioma-infiltrating T cells after dendritic cell vaccination. Produced via immunoSEQ multiplex PCR; TCRdb's table is partial and in-frame only. The profile shows about 96,000 clones, around three quarters of them singletons. The sequenced sample was blood, obtained before dendritic cell vaccination. These receptors originate from a human donor with glioblastoma.

The genes are TRBV6-6 and TRBJ2-7; 10 positions match TRBD1. V gave up 6 bases and J gave up 3 bases; unmatched junction bases: 8. The CDR3 loop spans 15 amino acids. Per germline, CDR1 MNHNY and CDR2 SVGAGI (reference sequence). CDR3 bases: TGTGCCAGCAGGGACAGGGGGAGCGAGTTCTACGAGCAGTACTTC. Its protein is CASRDRGSEFYEQYF.

This chain links TRBV12-5 with TRBJ2-7; 8 bases match TRBD1. Germline CDR1 is LGHNT and CDR2 is FRNRAP. This CDR3 region has 18 residues. V gave up 0 bases and J gave up 0 bases; unmatched junction bases: 10. The CDR3 DNA follows: TGTGCTAGTGGTTTGGTATTATCAACAGGGGGAATCTCCTACGAGCAGTACTTC. Its protein product is CASGLVLSTGGISYEQYF.

CDR3: CASSFVVVAGALNEQFF. CDR3 coding DNA: TGTGCCAGCAGCTTTGTGGTAGTAGCGGGTGCGTTGAATGAGCAGTTCTTC. The gene calls are TRBV7-2 and TRBJ2-1; 7 bases fit TRBD2. CDR3 length: 17 amino acids. The ends lost 3 bases at V and 7 bases at J; junction bases unmatched: 15. The germline CDR1 and CDR2 sequences are SGHTA and FQGNSA.

The chain carries TRBV11-3 and TRBJ1-3; D call uncertain. CDR1 and CDR2 from the germline V gene are SGHNT and YENEEA. The length of the CDR3 is 20 residues. The ends were cut back, 1 base at V and 3 bases at J, with 25 bases in the middle. CDR3 in amino acids: CASSLAGIVQTRNRGNTIYF. CDR3 DNA: TGTGCCAGCAGCTTAGCCGGGATCGTACAGACCAGAAACCGTGGAAACACCATATATTTT.

The V call is TRBV10-3, the J call TRBJ2-7, with 8 nucleotides matching TRBD2. Looked up from germline, CDR1 is ENHRY and CDR2 is SYGVKD. The V segment lost 3 bases and the J segment 5 bases; nucleotides outside the gene matches: 12. This CDR3 has 16 amino acids. The CDR3 bases are TGTGCCATCAGTGACTCTAAGGGACTAGGACCTGACGAGCAGTACTTC. This encodes CAISDSKGLGPDEQYF.

The chain links TRBV5-1 to TRBJ2-1; 13 positions agree with TRBD2. V lost 5 bases, J lost 7 bases, and 6 bases stayed unmatched. CDR3 length equals 15 residues. Germline CDR1 is SGHRS and CDR2 is YFSETQ. In DNA, the CDR3 is TGCGCCAGCAGGATACTAGCGGGGGGGCAAAATGAGCAGTTCTTC. Its translation is CASRILAGGQNEQFF.

The rearrangement joins TRBV12-2 to TRBJ2-1; the table assigns TRBD2, which was not confirmed against the DNA. TRBV12-2 is flagged as a pseudogene. The CDR3 has 24 residues. CDR3 protein: CASRLALHGVAGAVSDLTGNEQFF. DNA for the CDR3: TGTGCAAGTCGCTTAGCTCTACACGGGGTAGCGGGAGCCGTATCAGACCTAACCGGCAATGAGCAGTTCTTC.

The rearrangement joins TRBV28 to TRBJ1-1; a possible D gene is TRBD1 (5 bases). Germline V gene data show CDR1 as MDHEN and CDR2 as SYDVKM. V lost 5 bases and J lost 6, with 10 bases in between. The CDR3 has 12 amino acids. CDR3 sequence: CASSQQEPEAFF. The CDR3 nucleotides are TGTGCCAGCAGTCAACAGGAGCCTGAAGCTTTCTTT.

The chain couples TRBV4-2 to TRBJ1-5; tentative D call: TRBD1 (6 bases). CDR1 is LGHNA, CDR2 YNFKEQ, per germline. This CDR3 spans 16 amino acids. V lost 0 bases to trimming and J lost 5 bases, with 14 bases between them. The CDR3 sequence is CASSQDPKQGHQPQHF. The CDR3 bases are TGTGCCAGCAGCCAAGATCCAAAACAGGGCCATCAGCCCCAGCATTTT.

This sequence joins TRBV7-8 and TRBJ2-1; the D gene is possibly TRBD2 (6 bases). V was shortened by 2 bases and J by 12 bases, with 14 bases between the two germline ends. Germline-derived CDR1 and CDR2 are SGHVS and FQNEAQ. The CDR3 has 13 amino acids. The CDR3 sequence: CASSLSSELLQFF. The CDR3 nucleotides are TGTGCCAGCAGCTTATCTAGCGAATTATTGCAGTTCTTC.

The chain joins TRBV19 to TRBJ2-1; D possibly corresponds to TRBD2 (7 bases). CDR1 and CDR2 (germline): LNHDA, SQIVND (reference sequence). Trimming took 5 bases from V and 9 from J, leaving 17 bases between them. This CDR3 is built from 14 residues. This CDR3 reads CASSEGGGPVEQFF. The CDR3 coding sequence is TGTGCCAGTAGTGAGGGGGGGGGTCCGGTTGAGCAGTTCTTC.